The clone carrying this T cell receptor (beta chain) was counted between two and nine times. This sample was included in a study of blood T cell repertoires in COVID-19. Study context: Nucleic acid was either cDNA or gDNA, and it came from T cells, B-cell-depleted T cells, or PBMCs.

Study processing details: From reference gene primer amplification, estimates of nucleated cell counts were derived. Clones were read by immunoSEQ multiplex PCR, and TCRdb kept only the in-frame ones, dropping some. V and J calls and clone size are as listed in that table; D and trimming were resolved from the DNA. The sample lists around 250,000 clones; roughly 85% were seen once. Germline V gene data show CDR1 as SGHDT and CDR2 as YYEEEE. The CDR3 loop spans 14 amino acids. Trimming took off 0 bases at V and 8 bases at J, with 12 bases between the two ends. V is TRBV5-6 and J is TRBJ2-1; weak D call: TRBD2 (6 bases). The clonotype was recovered from a man aged 25-40 years who had recovered from COVID-19. Sequenced sample: peripheral blood. CDR3: CASSLGGDVYEQFF. The CDR3 bases are TGTGCCAGCAGCTTGGGCGGGGACGTCTATGAGCAGTTCTTC.